This T cell receptor beta chain was recovered during a study of cytomegalovirus exposure and HLA in healthy donors. This CDR3 contains 13 residues. Germline-derived CDR1 and CDR2 are SGHVS and FQNEAQ. The V and J ends lost 6 bases and 5 bases respectively, with 13 bases between them. Study-wide points: Cytomegalovirus-associated status was assigned to approximately 160 TCR beta chains.

On this clone itself: The antigen remains unidentified.

Measured with immunoSEQ multiplex PCR; TCRdb has only the in-frame clones, and not every one. The sample lists some 320,000 clones; about 85% were seen once. The receptor was derived from a woman between 25 and 40 years old in good health and CMV-seropositive. This chain joins TRBV7-8 and TRBJ1-2; D uncertain. Sequences were obtained from PBMCs. CDR3 region: CASSQSGEYGYTF. CDR3 DNA: TGTGCCAGCAGTCAATCAGGAGAATATGGCTACACCTTC.